This TCR beta chain was found in a study of blood T cell repertoires in COVID-19. Per germline, CDR1 PRHDT and CDR2 FYEKMQ (reference sequence). V was pared by 0 bases and J by 4 bases, with 2 bases of the junction left unmatched. The CDR3 runs to 14 residues. Some clones are missing from TCRdb's copy, which holds only in-frame ones; the method was immunoSEQ multiplex PCR. The data show around 300,000 clones, roughly 90% seen once. The TCR comes from a man aged 50 to 59 with acute or convalescent COVID-19. Sequences were obtained from peripheral blood. The J gene is TRBJ2-5, the V gene TRBV13; 7 bases fit TRBD2. The CDR3 spells CASSLGIAGETQYF. DNA for the CDR3: TGTGCCAGCAGCTTAGGGATAGCGGGAGAGACCCAGTACTTC.